These T cell receptor beta chains were read from a single sample in a study of blood T cell repertoires in COVID-19. Using immunoSEQ multiplex PCR, the repertoire was profiled, and TCRdb retains in-frame clones only, with some absent. This sample has about 76,000 clones; around 83% occur once, and the top ten carry roughly 27%. Sequencing was performed on peripheral blood. The receptor set was obtained from a human donor in a cohort sampled during active COVID-19. Each CDR3 is given with its conserved first and last residue. The order of the fields is J gene, D gene, V gene, clone size, CDR3 protein, CDR3 DNA. D genes are given only for firm matches. Size is stated for part of the rows, as once, few or many counts, or as a class when the clone is expanded.

J: TRBJ2-3; D: TRBD1; V: TRBV3-1/TRBV3-2; size: -; CDR3: CASSHHRGNTDTQYF; DNA: TGTGCCAGCAGCCACCACAGGGGAAACACAGATACGCAGTATTTT
J: TRBJ2-1; D: TRBD2; V: TRBV5-1; size: -; CDR3: CASSPWTSGGEQFF; DNA: TGCGCCAGCAGCCCGTGGACTAGCGGGGGTGAGCAGTTCTTC
J: TRBJ1-6; D: -; V: TRBV5-8; size: few; CDR3: CASSLDRGLIGSPLHF; DNA: TGTGCCAGCAGCTTGGATCGCGGACTGATTGGCTCACCCCTCCACTTT
J: TRBJ1-5; D: TRBD1; V: TRBV7-2; size: -; CDR3: CASSSGQGRNQPQHF; DNA: TGTGCCAGCAGTTCAGGACAGGGTCGTAATCAGCCCCAGCATTTT
J: TRBJ1-6; D: -; V: TRBV5-1; size: -; CDR3: CASSLAGFNSPLHF; DNA: TGCGCCAGCAGCTTGGCGGGGTTTAATTCACCCCTCCACTTT
J: TRBJ2-7; D: TRBD2; V: TRBV27; size: once; CDR3: CASSLAGGSTYEQYF; DNA: TGTGCCAGCAGTTTAGCGGGGGGGAGTACCTACGAGCAGTACTTC
J: TRBJ2-7; D: TRBD1; V: TRBV7-9; size: -; CDR3: CASSGRDRGTYEQYF; DNA: TGTGCCAGCAGCGGCCGGGACAGGGGAACCTACGAGCAGTACTTC
J: TRBJ2-7; D: TRBD2; V: TRBV4-1; size: -; CDR3: CASSQDASGGTTYEQYF; DNA: TGCGCCAGCAGCCAAGATGCTAGCGGGGGAACAACCTACGAGCAGTACTTC
J: TRBJ2-1; D: TRBD1; V: TRBV25-1; size: -; CDR3: CATNQGARNEQFF; DNA: TGTGCCACCAACCAGGGGGCGCGAAATGAGCAGTTCTTC
J: TRBJ1-6; D: -; V: TRBV7-9; size: -; CDR3: CASSPELGLGNSPLHF; DNA: TGTGCCAGCAGCCCTGAGCTGGGGCTGGGGAATTCACCCCTCCACTTT
J: TRBJ1-2; D: -; V: TRBV3-1/TRBV3-2; size: few; CDR3: CASSQARVSGCTF; DNA: TGTGCCAGCAGCCAAGCTAGGGTGTCGGGGTGCACCTTC
J: TRBJ1-1; D: -; V: TRBV4-1; size: -; CDR3: CASTQPEVGTEAFF; DNA: TGCGCCAGCACCCAGCCCGAGGTTGGCACTGAAGCTTTCTTT
J: TRBJ1-2; D: TRBD1; V: TRBV7-2; size: -; CDR3: CASSPRDRSDHGYTF; DNA: TGTGCCAGCAGCCCTAGGGACAGGTCGGACCATGGCTACACCTTC
J: TRBJ1-6; D: -; V: TRBV9; size: -; CDR3: CASSPLDRIYNSPLHF; DNA: TGTGCCAGCAGCCCCCTAGACAGAATCTATAATTCACCCCTCCACTTT
J: TRBJ1-2; D: TRBD1; V: TRBV5-1; size: -; CDR3: CASSFQGAVDGYTF; DNA: TGCGCCAGCAGCTTCCAGGGGGCGGTGGATGGCTACACCTTC
J: TRBJ2-1; D: -; V: TRBV5-6; size: few; CDR3: CASSLGQPGNEQFF; DNA: TGTGCCAGCAGCTTGGGACAGCCCGGTAATGAGCAGTTCTTC
J: TRBJ2-5; D: -; V: TRBV24-1; size: once; CDR3: CATSDQGWETQYF; DNA: TGTGCCACCAGTGATCAGGGGTGGGAGACCCAGTACTTC
J: TRBJ2-5; D: TRBD2; V: TRBV6-5; size: -; CDR3: CASSYNGEGETQYF; DNA: TGTGCCAGCAGTTACAACGGGGAGGGGGAGACCCAGTACTTC
J: TRBJ1-4; D: -; V: TRBV5-1; size: -; CDR3: CASRPTAATNEKLFF; DNA: TGCGCCAGCAGACCAACAGCTGCAACTAATGAAAAACTGTTTTTT
J: TRBJ2-5; D: TRBD1; V: TRBV11-2; size: -; CDR3: CASSSRTGYQETQYF; DNA: TGTGCCAGCAGCTCCCGGACAGGGTACCAAGAGACCCAGTACTTC
J: TRBJ1-5; D: -; V: TRBV19; size: -; CDR3: CASSMARGQPQHF; DNA: TGTGCCAGTAGTATGGCGCGGGGGCAGCCCCAGCATTTT
J: TRBJ2-3; D: -; V: TRBV9; size: -; CDR3: CASSARLTSSDTQYF; DNA: TGTGCCAGCAGCGCTCGCCTTACTAGCTCCGATACGCAGTATTTT
J: TRBJ2-3; D: -; V: TRBV9; size: -; CDR3: CASSVLDTDTQYF; DNA: TGTGCCAGCAGCGTACTAGACACAGATACGCAGTATTTT
J: TRBJ1-5; D: -; V: TRBV12-3/TRBV12-4; size: -; CDR3: CASTPAGGQPQHF; DNA: TGTGCCAGCACCCCCGCGGGAGGTCAGCCCCAGCATTTT
J: TRBJ1-2; D: TRBD1; V: TRBV5-5; size: -; CDR3: CASSTPDRGWGYGYTF; DNA: TGTGCCAGCAGCACCCCGGACAGGGGCTGGGGCTATGGCTACACCTTC
J: TRBJ2-3; D: TRBD1; V: TRBV19; size: -; CDR3: CASSIGQGDTDTQYF; DNA: TGTGCCAGTAGTATAGGACAGGGGGACACAGATACGCAGTATTTT
J: TRBJ2-1; D: TRBD1; V: TRBV5-1; size: -; CDR3: CASSPGQFYNEQFF; DNA: TGCGCCAGCAGCCCGGGACAGTTCTACAATGAGCAGTTCTTC
J: TRBJ1-1; D: -; V: TRBV6-6; size: -; CDR3: CASSYSLGGPNTEAFF; DNA: TGTGCCAGCAGTTACTCGCTGGGGGGGCCGAACACTGAAGCTTTCTTT
J: TRBJ2-1; D: TRBD1; V: TRBV9; size: -; CDR3: CASSSPGQGNEQFF; DNA: TGTGCCAGCAGCTCACCGGGACAGGGCAATGAGCAGTTCTTC
J: TRBJ1-5; D: TRBD1; V: TRBV20-1; size: -; CDR3: CSASTGTGWVYSNQPQHF; DNA: TGCAGTGCTAGTACCGGGACAGGTTGGGTATATAGCAATCAGCCCCAGCATTTT
J: TRBJ1-2; D: -; V: TRBV21-1; size: -; CDR3: CASSKARSGGYTF; DNA: TGTGCCAGCAGCAAAGCGAGGTCTGGCGGCTACACCTTC
J: TRBJ2-2; D: -; V: TRBV24-1; size: -; CDR3: CATSDPRGTGELFF; DNA: TGTGCCACCAGTGATCCCAGGGGAACCGGGGAGCTGTTTTTT
J: TRBJ1-1; D: TRBD1; V: TRBV5-1; size: -; CDR3: CASSWGQRGTEAFF; DNA: TGCGCCAGCAGCTGGGGACAGAGGGGGACTGAAGCTTTCTTT
J: TRBJ1-2; D: TRBD1; V: TRBV9; size: -; CDR3: CASSVGGGIYGYTF; DNA: TGTGCCAGCAGCGTAGGAGGGGGCATCTATGGCTACACCTTC
J: TRBJ1-1; D: -; V: TRBV3-1/TRBV3-2; size: -; CDR3: CASSQALLSTEAFF; DNA: TGTGCCAGCAGCCAAGCTCTCCTGAGCACTGAAGCTTTCTTT
J: TRBJ1-5; D: -; V: TRBV15; size: -; CDR3: CATSRGQNQPQHF; DNA: TGTGCCACCAGCAGAGGCCAGAATCAGCCCCAGCATTTT
J: TRBJ2-2; D: TRBD2; V: TRBV5-1; size: -; CDR3: CASSLVAGNTGELFF; DNA: TGCGCCAGCAGCTTGGTAGCGGGGAACACCGGGGAGCTGTTTTTT
J: TRBJ1-5; D: TRBD1; V: TRBV24-1; size: -; CDR3: CATSEGGYSNQPQHF; DNA: TGTGCCACCAGTGAAGGGGGCTATAGCAATCAGCCCCAGCATTTT
J: TRBJ2-5; D: TRBD2; V: TRBV5-1; size: few; CDR3: CASSLGGSGTQETQYF; DNA: TGCGCCAGCAGCTTGGGCGGTAGCGGGACCCAAGAGACCCAGTACTTC
J: TRBJ2-1; D: -; V: TRBV2; size: -; CDR3: CASSEDGKEVEFF; DNA: TGTGCCAGCAGTGAAGATGGGAAGGAGGTGGAGTTCTTC
J: TRBJ2-1; D: -; V: TRBV27; size: -; CDR3: CASSSRRIRKRRNNEQFF; DNA: TGTGCCAGCAGTTCCCGACGGATCCGAAAGCGGAGAAACAATGAGCAGTTCTTC
J: TRBJ1-3; D: -; V: TRBV19; size: -; CDR3: CASSMGGTSGNTIYF; DNA: TGTGCCAGTAGTATGGGGGGGACCTCTGGAAACACCATATATTTT
J: TRBJ1-3; D: TRBD1; V: TRBV5-4; size: once; CDR3: CASSWGDRGGDTIYF; DNA: TGTGCCAGCAGCTGGGGGGACAGGGGTGGGGACACCATATATTTT
J: TRBJ2-3; D: TRBD1; V: TRBV5-8; size: -; CDR3: CASSLAGQGTDTQYF; DNA: TGTGCCAGCAGCTTGGCCGGACAGGGTACAGATACGCAGTATTTT
J: TRBJ2-7; D: TRBD1; V: TRBV30; size: -; CDR3: CAWKGAPYEQYF; DNA: TGTGCCTGGAAGGGGGCCCCCTACGAGCAGTACTTC
J: TRBJ1-5; D: -; V: TRBV7-6; size: -; CDR3: CASSPIGGVSNQPQHF; DNA: TGTGCCAGCAGCCCCATCGGGGGGGTTAGCAATCAGCCCCAGCATTTT
J: TRBJ2-2; D: TRBD1; V: TRBV4-1; size: -; CDR3: CASSSRRRQGVILLANTGELFF; DNA: TGCGCCAGCAGCTCGCGCCGCCGACAGGGGGTAATACTCTTAGCGAACACCGGGGAGCTGTTTTTT
J: TRBJ2-7; D: -; V: TRBV7-9; size: few; CDR3: CASTFGRGSYEQYF; DNA: TGTGCCAGCACCTTTGGTAGGGGGTCCTACGAGCAGTACTTC
J: TRBJ1-6; D: -; V: TRBV5-6; size: -; CDR3: CASSLGAKYSPLHF; DNA: TGTGCCAGCAGCTTGGGGGCCAAGTATTCACCCCTCCACTTT